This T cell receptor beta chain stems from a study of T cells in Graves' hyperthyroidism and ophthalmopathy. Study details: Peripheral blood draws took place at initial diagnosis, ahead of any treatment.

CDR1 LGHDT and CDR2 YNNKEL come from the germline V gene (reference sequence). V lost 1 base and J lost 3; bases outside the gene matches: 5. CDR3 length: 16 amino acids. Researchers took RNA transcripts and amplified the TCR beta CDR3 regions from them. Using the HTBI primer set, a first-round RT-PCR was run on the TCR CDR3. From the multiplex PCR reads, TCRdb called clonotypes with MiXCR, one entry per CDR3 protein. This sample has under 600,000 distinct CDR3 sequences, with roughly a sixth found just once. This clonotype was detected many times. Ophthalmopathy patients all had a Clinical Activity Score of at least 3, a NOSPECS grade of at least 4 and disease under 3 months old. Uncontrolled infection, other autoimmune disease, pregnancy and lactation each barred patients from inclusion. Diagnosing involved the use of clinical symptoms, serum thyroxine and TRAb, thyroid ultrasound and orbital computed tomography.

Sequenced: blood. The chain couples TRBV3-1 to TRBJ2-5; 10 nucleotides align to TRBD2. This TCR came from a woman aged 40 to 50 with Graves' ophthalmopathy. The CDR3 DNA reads TGTGCCAGCAGCCAAGTCGATACTAGCGGGAAAGAGACCCAGTACTTC. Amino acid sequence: CASSQVDTSGKETQYF.